The 18 T cell receptor beta chains given below trace back to one sample, sequenced in a study of T cell repertoires in cytomegalovirus infection. TCRdb ran MiXCR on the reads and lists one entry per CDR3 protein. The data hold fewer than 550,000 distinct CDR3 sequences, with approximately 31% observed a single time. Sequenced: PBMCs. The receptors derive from a human donor in good health (CMV status not recorded). Some clones in this sample may be carry-over from other donors' samples.

This clonotype appeared many times. The chain recombines TRBV6-5 with TRBJ2-3; 11 bases map to TRBD1. In germline, CDR1 is MNHEY, CDR2 SVGAGI. The junction had 4 bases not matched to a gene; V was cut back by 6 bases and J by 2 bases. This CDR3 contains 15 residues. The CDR3 sequence: CASSRDRGTTDTQYF. As DNA, the CDR3 is TGTGCCAGCAGCCGGGACAGGGGGACCACAGATACGCAGTATTTT.

The chain combines TRBV6-8 with TRBJ2-1, with TRBD2 identical over 10 bases. The trim removed 4 bases at V and 6 bases at J, leaving 12 bases unmatched. Germline CDR1 is MNHGY and CDR2 is SAAAGT. The CDR3 has 17 amino acids. The CDR3 nucleotides read TGTGCCAGCAGTTTGTCCGGCGAGGCTAGCGGGGGCAATGAGCAGTTCTTC. Translated: CASSLSGEASGGNEQFF.

A note on this clonotype: Since a much larger clone is just one base distant, this may be a read error. The chain recombines TRBV10-3 with TRBJ1-2; no clear D gene. Germline V lookup: CDR1 ENHRY, CDR2 SYGVKD. CDR3 size: 13 residues. In nucleotides, the CDR3 is TGTGCCATCAGTGAGAACGGAGACTATGGCTACCCCTTC. The encoded protein is CAISENGDYGYPF.

With regard to this clonotype: This may arise from a read error, as a much more abundant clone is one base away. The J gene is TRBJ1-5, the V gene TRBV7-6; 7 bases fit TRBD1. CDR3 size: 15 residues. The germline gives CDR1 SGHVS, CDR2 FNYEAQ. CDR3: CTILTGPHIYQPQHF. CDR3 coding DNA: TGTACCATCCTGACAGGGCCTCACATTTATCAGCCCCAGCATTTT.

This chain connects TRBV12-3 or TRBV12-4 to TRBJ1-1, with D perhaps matching TRBD1 (5 bases). V was cut by 1 base and J by 7 bases, with 13 bases left in between. The CDR3 has 14 residues. CDR3 sequence reads: CASSLGGGTDEAFF. DNA for the CDR3: TGTGCCAGCAGTTTAGGGGGGGGGACTGATGAAGCTTTCTTT.

The chain joins TRBV7-6 to TRBJ2-1; 8 bases agree with TRBD2. Trimming took 1 base from V and 8 from J; bases not matched to a gene: 4. CDR3 length: 14 residues. Germline V gene lookup returns CDR1 SGHVS and CDR2 FNYEAQ. CDR3 region: CASSLDQTSDEQFF. The CDR3 DNA reads as TGTGCCAGCAGCTTAGACCAGACTAGCGATGAGCAGTTCTTC.

The chain is built from TRBV7-2 and TRBJ1-4, with 8 bases identical to TRBD1. The V segment lost 4 bases and the J segment 8 bases; nucleotides outside the gene matches: 12. The germline gives CDR1 SGHTA, CDR2 FQGNSA. CDR3 size: 16 residues. The CDR3 region is CASSSKDRARGEKLFF. CDR3 nucleotide sequence: TGTGCCAGCAGCTCCAAGGACAGGGCGAGGGGCGAAAAACTGTTTTTT.

Details on this clonotype: A much larger clone lies a single base off, so this may be a read error. The chain combines TRBV7-6 with TRBJ2-1; the D gene is possibly TRBD2 (5 bases). V lost 9 bases and J 9 bases, leaving 36 bases between the germline ends. This CDR3 has 19 residues. Germline V CDR1 and CDR2: SGHVS, FNYEAQ. CDR3 in amino acids: CARSPRGRRIAIGVFEQFF. The DNA for the CDR3 is TGTGCCAGGAGCCCCCGAGGACGGCGAATCGCGATCGGGGTTTTTGAGCAGTTCTTC.

This clonotype was seen many times. This chain links TRBV4-3 with TRBJ1-1, with D maybe TRBD1 (5 bases). The CDR3 loop spans 16 amino acids. Germline-derived CDR1 and CDR2 are LGHNA and YSLEER. V lost 4 bases to trimming and J lost 5 bases, with 20 bases between them. The DNA for the CDR3 is TGCGCCAGCAGCCGTCTTTTAGGGGCCGGGGGGACTGAAGCTTTCTTT. Translated, it gives CASSRLLGAGGTEAFF.

The chain joins TRBV20-1 to TRBJ2-1, with no clear D. Trimming removed 1 base from V and 6 bases from J, with 16 bases in between. Germline assignment: CDR1 DFQATT and CDR2 SNEGSKA (reference sequence). The CDR3 spans 15 residues. CDR3 nucleotide sequence: TGCAGTGCTAGAGGCCATGAGAGCCCAGCCAATGAGCAGTTCTTC. It translates to CSARGHESPANEQFF.

This clonotype was counted ten times or more. V usage is TRBV12-3 or TRBV12-4 and J usage is TRBJ1-1; 11 bases map to TRBD1. Trimming removed 8 bases from V and 4 bases from J; junction bases left unmatched: 21. This CDR3 region has 19 residues. CDR3 sequence reads: CASVSGTGGIRAVGTEAFF. Written as DNA, the CDR3 is TGTGCCAGCGTCTCCGGGACAGGGGGAATACGCGCGGTGGGCACTGAAGCTTTCTTT.

This clonotype was counted at least ten times. This chain connects TRBV7-8 to TRBJ2-5; 12 bases are shared with TRBD2. The CDR3 covers 16 residues. With V trimmed by 5 bases and J by 4 bases, 8 bases remained unmatched. Germline CDR1 and CDR2: SGHVS and FQNEAQ. This chain's CDR3 is CASSARLAGAVETQYF. For the CDR3, the DNA is TGTGCCAGCAGCGCCAGACTAGCGGGGGCGGTAGAGACCCAGTACTTC.

This clonotype was counted many times. The chain combines TRBV6-1 with TRBJ1-4, with TRBD1 as a possible D gene (6 bases). This CDR3 contains 15 residues. Between the trimmed V and J ends, which lost 8 bases and 8 bases, there was a span of 21 bases. Germline CDR1 is MNHNS and CDR2 is SASEGT. In DNA form, the CDR3 reads TGTGCCAGCCGCTACAGGGATCGGGTAGGAGAAAAACTGTTTTTT. The encoded protein is CASRYRDRVGEKLFF.

Many counts were recorded for this clonotype. The rearrangement uses TRBV7-2 and TRBJ2-5, with 7 bases fitting TRBD2. V was clipped by 0 bases and J by 3 bases; unmatched bases: 7. The CDR3 is 16 residues long. Germline assignment: CDR1 SGHTA and CDR2 FQGNSA. The CDR3 loop reads CASSLAVTSPEETQYF. In DNA, the CDR3 is TGTGCCAGCAGCTTAGCGGTGACTAGCCCTGAAGAGACCCAGTACTTC.

CDR3 DNA sequence: TGTGCCAGCAGCCCGCCCCAGGTCCCCTCCTACGAGCAGTACTTC. Translated: CASSPPQVPSYEQYF. V is TRBV5-6 and J is TRBJ2-7; D unresolved. Germline CDR1 SGHDT, CDR2 YYEEEE. V lost 4 bases and J lost 0, with 14 bases in between. CDR3 size: 15 residues.

The sample holds many counts of this clonotype. For the CDR3, the DNA is TGTGCCAGCAGCTTCATCCCCCGGGACCGATATAATGAAAAACTGTTTTTT. Its protein is CASSFIPRDRYNEKLFF. The chain uses TRBV7-9 and TRBJ1-4, with a tentative D call TRBD1 (5 bases). The germline V and J ends were trimmed by 3 bases and 4 bases, with 18 bases remaining between them. This CDR3 has 17 residues. Germline CDR1 and CDR2: SEHNR and FQNEAQ (reference sequence).

The genes are TRBV11-1 and TRBJ1-1, with TRBD1 matching over 7 bases. V gave up 5 bases and J gave up 12 bases; unmatched junction bases: 9. The CDR3 contains 12 residues. Germline loops: CDR1 SGHAT, CDR2 FQDESV (reference sequence). The CDR3 DNA reads TGTGCCAGCAGCCCCCGGGACAGATTAACTTTCTTT. Protein product: CASSPRDRLTFF.

This clonotype has just a few counts. The rearrangement links TRBV29-1 to TRBJ1-4; possibly TRBD1 for D (5 bases). The V end lost 7 bases, the J end lost 12 bases, and 12 bases lay between the germline ends. The CDR3 length is 10 residues. Germline V lookup: CDR1 SQVTM, CDR2 ANQGSEA. DNA of the CDR3: TGCAGCGCTGGCCGGGACGAACTGTTTTTT. Residues: CSAGRDELFF.